The next 5 T cell receptor beta chains were all read from a single sample in a study of blood T cells in healthy people across ages. With a J-beta primer mix and a sample-barcoded 5' primer, a second PCR ran about 7 to 12 cycles. MiXCR, run by TCRdb on the 5' RACE reads, gives a single entry per CDR3 protein. The table includes 850,000 to 1,000,000 distinct CDR3 sequences, 51% detected once. Input material: blood. The receptors derive from a woman in her sixties in good health.

The chain recombines TRBV18 with TRBJ2-5, with D possibly being TRBD2 (6 bases). Germline V gene data show CDR1 as KGHSH and CDR2 as LQKENI. The V end lost 2 bases, the J end lost 1 base, and 11 bases lay between the germline ends. This CDR3 has 15 amino acids. CDR3 DNA: TGTGCCAGCTCACCATTGGCGGGGACCCAAGAGACCCAGTACTTC. This codes for CASSPLAGTQETQYF.

The V gene is TRBV7-9, the J gene TRBJ2-1; no clear D gene. CDR1 SEHNR and CDR2 FQNEAQ come from the germline V gene (reference sequence). V gave up 8 bases and J gave up 14 bases, with 28 bases separating them. The CDR3 contains 15 residues. CDR3 bases: TGTGCCAGCGGAATCCAGGCAGTTATCGGTTCTACCGAGTTCTTC. As protein: CASGIQAVIGSTEFF. Variable domain in full (rest from reference TRBV7-9 and TRBJ2-1): DTGVSQNPRHKITKRGQNVTFRCDPISEHNRLYWYRQTLGQGPEFLTYFQNEAQLEKSRLLSDRFSAERPKGSFSTLEIQRTEQGDSAMYLCASGIQAVIGSTEFFGPGTRLTVL.

This clonotype has only one observation. The J gene is TRBJ2-1, the V gene TRBV9; D gene unclear. Germline V gene sequence: CDR1 SGDLS, CDR2 YYNGEE. Trimming removed 3 bases from V and 5 bases from J, with 9 bases in between. The CDR3 totals 13 residues. CDR3 region: CASSDRAHNEQFF. The CDR3 DNA is TGTGCCAGCAGCGATCGAGCTCACAATGAGCAGTTCTTC.

The chain is built from TRBV2 and TRBJ2-5; a weak D match, TRBD2 (5 bases). CDR1 and CDR2 (germline): SNHLY, FYNNEI. The CDR3 runs to 14 residues. Trimming shortened V by 6 bases and J by 2 bases, and 13 bases separated the two germline ends. The CDR3 DNA follows: TGTGCCAGCAGGCGAGATGGAGGTCAAGAGACCCAGTACTTC. This translates into CASRRDGGQETQYF.

This clonotype was observed a few times. At one boundary the junction diverges from the germline segment, which might be a read error. The chain couples TRBV4-2 to TRBJ2-5; possibly TRBD1 for D (5 bases). The CDR3 has 12 residues. Germline-derived CDR1 and CDR2 are LGHNA and YNFKEQ. CDR3 nucleotide sequence: TGCGCCAGCAGCCAAGATAGGGGGACCCAGTACTTC. Translated: CASSQDRGTQYF.